One T cell receptor (beta chain) is described in this entry. The entry originates in a study of blood T cell repertoires in COVID-19. Per germline, CDR1 SGHTA and CDR2 FQGNSA. The CDR3 has 16 amino acids. V shed 4 bases and J 0 bases; nucleotides not matched to a gene: 5. Libraries were prepared by immunoSEQ multiplex PCR; TCRdb keeps only in-frame clonotypes and omits some of them. The data hold about 87,000 clones, with approximately 85% observed a single time. The sample consisted of peripheral blood. The rearrangement joins TRBV7-2 to TRBJ2-7, with TRBD2 identical over 11 bases. The source of this sequence is a human donor in a cohort sampled during active COVID-19. This CDR3 reads CASSSLAGGLSYEQYF. CDR3 DNA: TGTGCCAGCAGCTCTTTAGCGGGGGGGCTCTCCTACGAGCAGTACTTC.